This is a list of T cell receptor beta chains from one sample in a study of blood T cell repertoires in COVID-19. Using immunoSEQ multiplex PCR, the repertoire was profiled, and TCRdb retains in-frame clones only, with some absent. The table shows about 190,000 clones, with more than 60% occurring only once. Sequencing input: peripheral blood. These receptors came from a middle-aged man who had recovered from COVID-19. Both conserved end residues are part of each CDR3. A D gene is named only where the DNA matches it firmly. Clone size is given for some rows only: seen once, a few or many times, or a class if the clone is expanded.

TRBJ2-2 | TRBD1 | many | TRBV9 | CASSPGTGANTGELFF | TGTGCCAGCAGCCCCGGGACAGGGGCGAACACCGGGGAGCTGTTTTTT
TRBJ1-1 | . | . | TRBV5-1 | CASSLDPGYTEAFF | TGCGCCAGCAGCTTGGACCCGGGGTACACTGAAGCTTTCTTT
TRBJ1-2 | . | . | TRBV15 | CATSLLRQTNGYTF | TGTGCCACCAGTCTTCTCAGACAGACCAACGGCTACACCTTC
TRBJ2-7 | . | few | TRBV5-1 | CASSLDISYEQYF | TGCGCCAGCAGCCTGGACATTTCCTACGAGCAGTACTTC
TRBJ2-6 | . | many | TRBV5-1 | CASSFAGIAGANVLTF | TGCGCCAGCAGCTTCGCAGGGATCGCTGGGGCCAACGTCCTGACTTTC
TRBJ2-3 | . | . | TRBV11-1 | CASSLAQNLPSTDTQYF | TGTGCCAGCAGCTTAGCGCAGAACCTGCCTAGCACAGATACGCAGTATTTT
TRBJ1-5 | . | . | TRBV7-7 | CASSSSVRSSQPQHF | TGTGCCAGCAGCTCCAGCGTGCGGAGTAGTCAGCCCCAGCATTTT
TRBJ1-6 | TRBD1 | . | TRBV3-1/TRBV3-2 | CASSTRTGDSPLHF | TGTGCCAGCAGCACCCGAACAGGGGACTCACCCCTCCACTTT
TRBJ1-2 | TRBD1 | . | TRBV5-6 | CASSLTGGSDGYTF | TGTGCCAGCAGCTTGACAGGGGGGTCTGATGGCTACACCTTC
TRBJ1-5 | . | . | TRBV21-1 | CASSKAPFRDRDQYSNQPQHF | TGTGCCAGCAGCAAAGCCCCGTTCCGGGACAGGGACCAATATAGCAATCAGCCCCAGCATTTT
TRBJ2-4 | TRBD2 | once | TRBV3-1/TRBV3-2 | CASTSGREGAKNIQYF | TGTGCCAGCACGTCGGGTCGGGAGGGTGCCAAAAACATTCAGTACTTC
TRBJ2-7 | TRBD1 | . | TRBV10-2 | CASSEMGQGAEQYF | TGCGCCAGCAGTGAGATGGGACAGGGGGCCGAGCAGTACTTC
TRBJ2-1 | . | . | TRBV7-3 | CASSSPNSAYNEQFF | TGTGCCAGCAGCTCCCCGAATAGCGCCTACAATGAGCAGTTCTTC
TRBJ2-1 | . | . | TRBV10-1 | CADKRPFRSYNEQFF | TGCGCCGACAAAAGACCTTTCCGCTCCTACAATGAGCAGTTCTTC
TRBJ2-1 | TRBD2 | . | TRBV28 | CASSLRLAVNSYNEQFF | TGTGCCAGCAGTTTACGGCTAGCGGTTAACTCCTACAATGAGCAGTTCTTC
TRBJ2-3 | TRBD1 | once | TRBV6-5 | CASSPPGQGVDTQYF | TGTGCCAGCAGTCCCCCGGGACAGGGGGTAGATACGCAGTATTTT
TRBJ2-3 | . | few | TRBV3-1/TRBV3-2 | CASSQGLESTDTQYF | TGTGCCAGCAGCCAAGGGCTAGAGAGCACAGATACGCAGTATTTT
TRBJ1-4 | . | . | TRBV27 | CASRKISSTGREEKLFF | TGTGCCAGCAGAAAAATCTCATCGACAGGAAGGGAGGAAAAACTGTTTTTT
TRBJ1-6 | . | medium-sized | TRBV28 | CASSLWAGNSPLHF | TGTGCCAGCAGTTTATGGGCAGGGAATTCACCCCTCCACTTT
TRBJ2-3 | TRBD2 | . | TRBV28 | CASSLPLAGDTDTQYF | TGTGCCAGCAGCCTGCCCCTAGCGGGGGACACAGATACGCAGTATTTT
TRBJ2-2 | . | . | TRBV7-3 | CASSLTGAGELFF | TGTGCCAGCAGCTTAACAGGGGCCGGGGAGCTGTTTTTT
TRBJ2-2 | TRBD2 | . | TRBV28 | CASSELTSGDTGELFF | TGTGCCAGCAGTGAACTGACTAGCGGGGACACCGGGGAGCTGTTTTTT
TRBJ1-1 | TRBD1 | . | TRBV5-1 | CASSVQGRHTEAFF | TGCGCCAGCAGCGTACAGGGGAGGCACACTGAAGCTTTCTTT
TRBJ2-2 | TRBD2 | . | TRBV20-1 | CSASGTSGSGSGTGELFF | TGCAGTGCTAGTGGGACTAGCGGGAGCGGTTCGGGCACCGGGGAGCTGTTTTTT
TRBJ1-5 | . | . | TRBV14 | CASARGDQPQHF | TGTGCCAGCGCACGGGGGGACCAGCCCCAGCATTTT
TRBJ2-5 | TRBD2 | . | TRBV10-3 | CATLADQETQYF | TGTGCCACCCTAGCGGACCAAGAGACCCAGTACTTC
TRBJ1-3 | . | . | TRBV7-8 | CASNAAGANTIYF | TGTGCCAGCAATGCAGCTGGAGCAAACACCATATATTTT
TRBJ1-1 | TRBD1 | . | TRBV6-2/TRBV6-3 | CASSYWLTGGFNTEAFF | TGTGCCAGCAGTTACTGGCTCACAGGGGGCTTTAACACTGAAGCTTTCTTT
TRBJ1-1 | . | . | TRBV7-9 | CASHRQNTEAFF | TGTGCCAGCCACAGGCAGAACACTGAAGCTTTCTTT
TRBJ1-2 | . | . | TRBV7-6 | CASSLSQNHGYTF | TGTGCCAGCAGCTTATCACAGAACCATGGCTACACCTTC
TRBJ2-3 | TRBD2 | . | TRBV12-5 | CASGLVLAGSYTDTQYF | TGTGCTAGTGGTTTGGTTCTAGCGGGAAGCTACACAGATACGCAGTATTTT
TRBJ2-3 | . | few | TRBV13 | CASSFRGAGRTDTQYF | TGTGCCAGCAGCTTCCGCGGGGCAGGGCGGACAGATACGCAGTATTTT
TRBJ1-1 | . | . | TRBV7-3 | CASSLTAENTEAFF | TGTGCCAGCAGCTTAACGGCCGAGAACACTGAAGCTTTCTTT
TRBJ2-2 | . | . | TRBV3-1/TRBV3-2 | CASSQERRLTTTNTGELFF | TGTGCCAGCAGCCAAGAGAGGAGACTAACTACTACGAACACCGGGGAGCTGTTTTTT
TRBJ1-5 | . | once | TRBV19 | CASSILSFQGRQPQHF | TGTGCCAGTAGTATATTAAGTTTTCAGGGAAGGCAGCCCCAGCATTTT
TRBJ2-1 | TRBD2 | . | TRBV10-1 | CASSGLATYNEQFF | TGCGCCAGCAGTGGACTAGCGACCTACAATGAGCAGTTCTTC
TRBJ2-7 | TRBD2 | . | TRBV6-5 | CASSTPAGDSYEQYF | TGTGCCAGCAGTACGCCTGCGGGGGACTCCTACGAGCAGTACTTC
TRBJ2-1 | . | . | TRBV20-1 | CSASSLAEQFF | TGCAGTGCTAGTTCTCTGGCTGAGCAGTTCTTC
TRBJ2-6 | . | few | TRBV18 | CASSPPGGANVLTF | TGTGCCAGCTCACCCCCAGGGGGGGCCAACGTCCTGACTTTC
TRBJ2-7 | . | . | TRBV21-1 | CASILRTSGRRNEQYF | TGTGCCAGCATCTTAAGGACTAGCGGGAGGAGGAACGAGCAGTACTTC
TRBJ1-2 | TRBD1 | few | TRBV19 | CASSIAGTGNYGYTF | TGTGCCAGTAGTATAGCCGGGACAGGAAACTATGGCTACACCTTC
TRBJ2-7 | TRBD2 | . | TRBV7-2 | CASNPLAGVVNEQYF | TGTGCCAGCAACCCACTAGCGGGAGTCGTGAACGAGCAGTACTTC
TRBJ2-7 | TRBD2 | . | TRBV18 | CASSPINLAGGTF | TGTGCCAGCTCACCCATTAATTTAGCGGGAGGCACTTTC
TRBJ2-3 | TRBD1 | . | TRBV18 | CASSPMDRGQNTQYF | TGTGCCAGCTCACCCATGGACAGGGGTCAGAATACGCAGTATTTT
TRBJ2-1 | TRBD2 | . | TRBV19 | CASSISPSGRVSSYNEQFF | TGTGCCAGTAGTATATCTCCTAGCGGGAGGGTTAGCTCCTACAATGAGCAGTTCTTC
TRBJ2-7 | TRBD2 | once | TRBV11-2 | CASSILAGAYEQYF | TGTGCCAGCAGCATCCTAGCGGGGGCCTACGAGCAGTACTTC
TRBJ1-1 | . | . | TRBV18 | CASTPRGQEDTEAFF | TGTGCCAGCACCCCTCGAGGGCAGGAGGACACTGAAGCTTTCTTT
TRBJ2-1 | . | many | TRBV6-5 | CASSREPYNEQFF | TGTGCCAGCAGTCGGGAGCCCTACAATGAGCAGTTCTTC
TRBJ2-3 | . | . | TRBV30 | CAWGFGGSDTQYF | TGTGCCTGGGGGTTTGGGGGGTCAGATACGCAGTATTTT
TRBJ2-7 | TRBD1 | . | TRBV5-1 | CASSPRTGGGYEQYF | TGCGCCAGCAGCCCCAGGACAGGGGGCGGTTACGAGCAGTACTTC
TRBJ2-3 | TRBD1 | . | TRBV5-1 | CASSPDRASTDTQYF | TGCGCCAGCAGCCCGGACAGGGCTAGCACAGATACGCAGTATTTT